A single sample gave rise to the 23 T cell receptor beta chains below, sequenced in a study of T cell changes during pregnancy in multiple sclerosis. TCRdb's table, derived via immunoSEQ multiplex PCR, lists solely in-frame clones and lacks some. The sample shows roughly 80,000 clones, about 90% of them seen only once. Sequencing used peripheral blood, obtained before pregnancy. These receptor sequences come from a female donor with multiple sclerosis, enrolled in a pregnancy study.

This chain joins TRBV7-9 and TRBJ2-5; 13 bases agree with TRBD2. Unmatched junction bases numbered 4, after V lost 5 bases and J lost 4 bases. This CDR3 region has 15 residues. CDR1 and CDR2 (germline): SEHNR, FQNEAQ (reference sequence). CDR3: CASSPGLAGVETQYF. The CDR3 nucleotides are TGTGCCAGCAGCCCCGGACTAGCGGGGGTAGAGACCCAGTACTTC. Variable domain in full (rest from reference TRBV7-9 and TRBJ2-5): DTGVSQNPRHKITKRGQNVTFRCDPISEHNRLYWYRQTLGQGPEFLTYFQNEAQLEKSRLLSDRFSAERPKGSFSTLEIQRTEQGDSAMYLCASSPGLAGVETQYFGPGTRLLVL.

This sequence joins TRBV10-3 and TRBJ1-4; 7 bases are a match to TRBD1. Germline CDR1 and CDR2: ENHRY and SYGVKD. Trimming at V came to 10 bases and at J to 7 bases, leaving 12 bases not matched to a gene. The CDR3 contains 14 residues. For the CDR3, the DNA is TGTGCCACCAGCTTAGGGGGCCGGGGTGAAAAACTGTTTTTT. This gives the protein CATSLGGRGEKLFF.

The J gene is TRBJ2-1, the V gene TRBV7-2; TRBD2 is a possible D gene (5 bases). V lost 1 base and J lost 4, with 17 bases in between. The CDR3 covers 17 residues. The V gene's germline CDR1 is SGHTA and CDR2 FQGNSA. Here the CDR3 DNA reads TGTGCCAGCAGCTTAGGAAGAGCTGGAGGACTTTACAATGAGCAGTTCTTC. Amino acids: CASSLGRAGGLYNEQFF.

The chain employs TRBV13 and TRBJ2-4; possibly TRBD1 for D (6 bases). Trimming removed 3 bases at V and 7 bases at J, with 16 bases between. Germline V CDR1 and CDR2: PRHDT, FYEKMQ (reference sequence). The CDR3 length is 15 residues. CDR3 coding DNA: TGTGCCAGCAGCTTCGGCCTTAGAGGGGGTAACATTCAGTACTTC. Translation: CASSFGLRGGNIQYF.

The V and J genes are TRBV30 and TRBJ1-2; 9 bases line up with TRBD1. CDR3 length equals 13 residues. CDR1 GTSNPN and CDR2 SVGIG come from the germline V gene (reference sequence). Unmatched junction bases numbered 4, after V lost 4 bases and J lost 4 bases. This CDR3 is CAWTPTGGYGYTF. The CDR3 nucleotides are TGTGCCTGGACCCCGACAGGGGGCTATGGCTACACCTTC.

The chain carries TRBV7-9 and TRBJ2-3, with a tentative D call TRBD1 (6 bases). The CDR3 runs to 14 residues. Per germline, CDR1 SEHNR and CDR2 FQNEAQ (reference sequence). V was pared by 5 bases and J by 5 bases, with 14 bases between. CDR3 sequence reads: CASSPLGQKDTQYF. In nucleotides, the CDR3 is TGTGCCAGCAGCCCGCTCGGACAGAAAGATACGCAGTATTTT.

The V call is TRBV28, the J call TRBJ2-1; 7 bases match TRBD1. This CDR3 contains 17 residues. Trimming removed 5 bases from V and 4 bases from J; junction bases left unmatched: 14. Germline lookup yields CDR1 MDHEN and CDR2 SYDVKM. CDR3 protein: CASSLERGQPGYNEQFF. CDR3 bases: TGTGCCAGCAGTCTCGAGAGGGGACAGCCGGGATACAATGAGCAGTTCTTC.

The chain is built from TRBV4-2 and TRBJ2-1; TRBD2 aligns across 9 bases. CDR3 length: 17 amino acids. The trim removed 3 bases at V and 5 bases at J, leaving 11 bases unmatched. CDR1 and CDR2 (germline): LGHNA, YNFKEQ. DNA of the CDR3: TGTGCCAGCAGCCACCCCCTTCTTGCGGGAGGGGACAATGAGCAGTTCTTC. Translation: CASSHPLLAGGDNEQFF.

A single count supports this clone. This chain connects TRBV4-1 to TRBJ1-2, with 8 bases matching TRBD1. V trimming: 3 bases; J trimming: 2 bases; junction bases outside the gene matches: 8. This CDR3 spans 16 amino acids. The V gene's germline CDR1 is MGHRA and CDR2 YSYEKL. As DNA, the CDR3 is TGCGCCAGCAGCCAGGGCACCGGACAGGGCAACTATGGCTACACCTTC. This translates into CASSQGTGQGNYGYTF.

V is TRBV18 and J is TRBJ2-1; 9 bases line up with TRBD2. This CDR3 has 18 amino acids. CDR1 KGHSH and CDR2 LQKENI come from the germline V gene. V lost 5 bases and J lost 2; bases outside the gene matches: 13. CDR3 protein: CASSGIVSLAGPYNEQFF. CDR3 nucleotides: TGTGCCAGCTCAGGAATAGTCTCCCTAGCGGGACCCTACAATGAGCAGTTCTTC.

This clone was observed a handful of times. The chain recombines TRBV30 with TRBJ1-1; no clear D. The CDR3 consists of 13 residues. V dropped 5 bases and J dropped 2 bases, with 12 bases sitting between them. Germline V gene data show CDR1 as GTSNPN and CDR2 as SVGIG (reference sequence). CDR3 in amino acids: CAWGNGINTEAFF. As DNA, the CDR3 is TGTGCCTGGGGAAACGGGATTAACACTGAAGCTTTCTTT.

The chain is built from TRBV2 and TRBJ2-7; 9 bases align to TRBD1. The germline gives CDR1 SNHLY, CDR2 FYNNEI. This CDR3 comprises 15 residues. V gave up 3 bases and J gave up 3 bases; unmatched junction bases: 6. This chain's CDR3 is CASSERTGGFYEQYF. For the CDR3, the DNA is TGTGCCAGCAGTGAGAGAACAGGGGGCTTCTACGAGCAGTACTTC. The variable domain in full, completed from reference TRBV2 and TRBJ2-7, reads EPEVTQTPSHQVTQMGQEVILRCVPISNHLYFYWYRQILGQKVEFLVSFYNNEISEKSEIFDDQFSVERPDGSNFTLKIRSTKLEDSAMYFCASSERTGGFYEQYFGPGTRLTVT.

The gene calls are TRBV11-3 and TRBJ2-1, with 10 bases identical to TRBD2. Germline CDR1 and CDR2: SGHNT and YENEEA. Trimming cost V 0 bases and J 10 bases; bases outside gene matches: 3. This CDR3 is 14 amino acids long. CDR3 bases: TGTGCCAGCAGCTTAGACAGCGGGAGGGTAGAGCAGTTCTTC. Protein product: CASSLDSGRVEQFF. The entire variable domain, with the rest obtained from reference TRBV11-3 and TRBJ2-1, is as follows: EAGVVQSPRYKIIEKKQPVAFWCNPISGHNTLYWYLQNLGQGPELLIRYENEEAVDDSQLPKDRFSAERLKGVDSTLKIQPAELGDSAVYLCASSLDSGRVEQFFGPGTRLTVL.

The rearrangement links TRBV29-1 to TRBJ1-2, with a tentative D call TRBD1 (5 bases). The CDR3 sequence is 11 residues long. Trimming shortened V by 4 bases and J by 5 bases, and 8 bases separated the two germline ends. Per the germline V gene, CDR1 is SQVTM and CDR2 is ANQGSEA. The CDR3: CSVVTAYGYTF. CDR3 DNA sequence: TGCAGCGTTGTGACAGCTTATGGCTACACCTTC. The entire variable domain, with the rest obtained from reference TRBV29-1 and TRBJ1-2, is as follows: SAVISQKPSRDICQRGTSLTIQCQVDSQVTMMFWYRQQPGQSLTLIATANQGSEATYESGFVIDKFPISRPNLTFSTLTVSNMSPEDSSIYLCSVVTAYGYTFGSGTRLTVV.

The chain is built from TRBV6-6 and TRBJ2-1; 16 bases map to TRBD2. In germline, CDR1 is MNHNY, CDR2 SVGAGI (reference sequence). V was pared by 5 bases and J by 9 bases, with 7 bases of the junction left unmatched. The CDR3 has 16 amino acids. In DNA form, the CDR3 reads TGTGCCAGCAGTGCGGGACTAGCGGGAGGGCTCTTTGAGCAGTTCTTC. It codes for CASSAGLAGGLFEQFF.

The J gene is TRBJ2-3, the V gene TRBV7-9; no definite D call. This CDR3 is built from 14 residues. Germline values: CDR1 SEHNR, CDR2 FQNEAQ (reference sequence). V lost 2 bases and J lost 1, with 7 bases in between. The CDR3 spells CASSLTLGTDTQYF. Written as DNA, the CDR3 is TGTGCCAGCAGCTTAACCTTAGGCACAGATACGCAGTATTTT.

V and J are TRBV19 and TRBJ2-2, with 7 bases that match TRBD2. The V and J ends lost 4 bases and 2 bases, in that order; junction bases with no gene match: 10. Germline-derived CDR1 and CDR2 are LNHDA and SQIVND (reference sequence). The CDR3 has 17 amino acids. The CDR3 is CASSREGLIINTGELFF. In DNA, the CDR3 is TGTGCCAGTAGTAGAGAGGGACTAATCATTAACACCGGGGAGCTGTTTTTT.

The count of this clone is one. The genes are TRBV25-1 and TRBJ2-2, with 7 bases aligning to TRBD1. The J segment lost 5 bases and the V segment lost 2 bases, leaving 11 bases of the junction unmatched. The germline V gene has CDR1 MGHDK and CDR2 SYGVNS. CDR3 length: 17 residues. CDR3 in DNA: TGTGCCAGCAGTGAAAGTTTTTTGACAGGGCGGACCGGGGAGCTGTTTTTT. It translates to CASSESFLTGRTGELFF.

This sequence joins TRBV5-1 and TRBJ2-1; 11 bases map to TRBD2. V trimming: 2 bases; J trimming: 6 bases; junction bases outside the gene matches: 7. The germline V gene encodes CDR1 SGHRS and CDR2 YFSETQ. The CDR3 extends over 16 amino acids. The CDR3 DNA reads TGCGCCAGCAGCTTATTACTAGCGGGAGCAGGCAATGAGCAGTTCTTC. Translating gives CASSLLLAGAGNEQFF.

This clone came up once. V usage is TRBV15 and J usage is TRBJ2-5; 7 bases fit TRBD1. Germline CDR1 reads LNHNV; CDR2 reads YYDKDF (reference sequence). The CDR3 covers 15 residues. Trimming removed 3 bases from V and 3 bases from J; junction bases left unmatched: 7. CDR3: CATSRRLDREETQYF. In DNA, the CDR3 is TGTGCCACCAGCAGGAGACTTGACAGGGAAGAGACCCAGTACTTC.

V is TRBV16 and J is TRBJ1-5; D may be TRBD1 (6 bases). Trimming shortened V by 0 bases and J by 3 bases, and 15 bases separated the two germline ends. The CDR3 has 17 amino acids. Germline loops: CDR1 KGHSY, CDR2 FQNENV. Written as DNA, the CDR3 is TGTGCCAGCAGCCAATCTTGGGGGGGCGAAAACAATCAGCCCCAGCATTTT. It yields the protein CASSQSWGGENNQPQHF.

The genes are TRBV29-1 and TRBJ2-3; D might be TRBD1 (5 bases). This CDR3 contains 14 residues. The V end was cut by 6 bases, the J end by 2 bases, with 15 bases between. CDR1 is SQVTM and CDR2 is ANQGSEA in the germline V gene. Here the CDR3 DNA reads TGCAGCGTCAGGGTCCAACCCGTCACAGATACGCAGTATTTT. This gives the protein CSVRVQPVTDTQYF.

CDR3 nucleotides: TGCGCCAGCAGCCAAGTCCAGACTCGCTACGAGCAGTACTTC. Its translation is CASSQVQTRYEQYF. The chain joins TRBV4-1 to TRBJ2-7; D is unresolved. This CDR3 has 14 amino acids. The germline gives CDR1 MGHRA, CDR2 YSYEKL. V lost 1 base and J lost 3, with 10 bases in between.